This TCR beta chain was documented in a study of chemoradiotherapy in HPV16-positive cancers. Across the whole study: A couple of HPV16-positive patients' cells yielded candidate HPV-specific clones and common motifs. General study findings and limits: Functional assays defining HPV-specific T cells used only a couple of HPV16-positive patients.

Only in-frame clones appear in the TCRdb table, and some are missing; sequencing was by immunoSEQ multiplex PCR. The sample lists some 27,000 clones; over 85% were seen once. The CDR3 runs 12 residues. CDR1 and CDR2 (germline): LNHNV, YYDKDF (reference sequence). The ends were cut back, 1 base at V and 8 bases at J, with 8 bases in the middle. Note on this clone: Its antigen remains unidentified. Distinct nucleotide sequences in the sample also encode this CDR3.

Sequenced here: blood, sampled from a patient who underwent chemoradiotherapy. The source is a human donor with HPV-associated anogenital cancer. This chain links TRBV15 with TRBJ2-5, with D possibly TRBD2 on 6 matching bases. The CDR3 protein is CATSRVGGTQYF. CDR3 bases: TGTGCCACCAGCAGAGTGGGGGGTACCCAGTACTTC.